The 21 T cell receptor beta chains given below trace back to one sample, sequenced in a study of brain T cells in children with intractable seizures. Time point in this sample: blood from clinic visit 5 months post-surgery; TSC patient then seizure free. Clones were sequenced by immunoSEQ multiplex PCR, and TCRdb holds only the in-frame ones, with some missing. The sample lists about 340,000 clones, nearly 95% seen once, with 5% to 7% in the top ten. The material sequenced was peripheral blood, taken roughly 5 months after surgery. Receptors originate from a boy under two years old with tuberous sclerosis and intractable seizures.

This chain uses TRBV4-1 with TRBJ1-2, with D maybe TRBD1 (5 bases). CDR1 and CDR2 (germline): MGHRA, YSYEKL. Trimming stripped 0 bases from V and 11 bases from J, with 10 bases between. CDR3 length: 12 residues. The CDR3 DNA reads as TGCGCCAGCAGCCAAGAAGGACACTCTTACACCTTC. This gives the protein CASSQEGHSYTF.

This chain joins TRBV28 and TRBJ1-1; D is ambiguous. Trimming cost V 2 bases and J 7 bases, with 23 bases left between them. The germline V gene encodes CDR1 MDHEN and CDR2 SYDVKM. The CDR3 is made up of 17 amino acids. The CDR3 nucleotides read TGTGCCAGCAGTTTAAGAGGAATTTCTCAGGTGTTCGGTGAAGCTTTCTTT. Translating it yields CASSLRGISQVFGEAFF.

The chain combines TRBV13 with TRBJ2-2; 10 nucleotides align to TRBD2. Per germline, CDR1 PRHDT and CDR2 FYEKMQ (reference sequence). The CDR3 is 15 amino acids. V shed 7 bases, J shed 7 bases, and the junction held 9 bases outside the gene matches. The CDR3 nucleotides are TGTGCCAGCATGGCTAGCGGGAGTGCAGTCGGGGAGCTGTTTTTT. Translating gives CASMASGSAVGELFF. Drawing the rest from reference TRBV13 and TRBJ2-2, the complete variable domain is AAGVIQSPRHLIKEKRETATLKCYPIPRHDTVYWYQQGPGQDPQFLISFYEKMQSDKGSIPDRFSAQQFSDYHSELNMSSLELGDSALYFCASMASGSAVGELFFGEGSRLTVL.

The chain employs TRBV7-2 and TRBJ1-1; D is unclear. This CDR3 spans 14 amino acids. CDR1 is SGHTA, CDR2 FQGNSA, per germline. With 2 bases removed from V and 0 bases from J, the gap between germline ends came to 7 bases. The CDR3 protein is CASSLNSMNTEAFF. Written as DNA, the CDR3 is TGTGCCAGCAGCTTAAACAGCATGAACACTGAAGCTTTCTTT.

This chain links TRBV7-2 with TRBJ2-7; TRBD2 matches 9 bases. The CDR3 sequence is 15 residues long. CDR1 and CDR2 (germline): SGHTA, FQGNSA. Trimming at V came to 3 bases and at J to 3 bases, leaving 6 bases not matched to a gene. This chain's CDR3 is CASSFRTSANYEQYF. CDR3 DNA sequence: TGTGCCAGCAGCTTCAGGACTAGCGCGAACTACGAGCAGTACTTC. Full variable domain (rest looked up from reference TRBV7-2 and TRBJ2-7): GAGVSQSPSNKVTEKGKDVELRCDPISGHTALYWYRQSLGQGLEFLIYFQGNSAPDKSGLPSDRFSAERTGGSVSTLTIQRTQQEDSAVYLCASSFRTSANYEQYFGPGTRLTVT.

The rearrangement links TRBV30 to TRBJ1-5; 9 positions agree with TRBD1. Germline V gives CDR1 GTSNPN, CDR2 SVGIG (reference sequence). The CDR3 is made up of 17 amino acids. Germline trimming cut 2 bases from V and 5 bases from J; bases unmatched to any gene: 13. The CDR3 is CAWSIHRDRAFYQPQHF. For the CDR3, the DNA is TGTGCCTGGAGTATCCACCGGGACAGGGCGTTTTATCAGCCCCAGCATTTT.

This clone was counted once. The rearrangement uses TRBV11-2 and TRBJ2-7; TRBD2 agrees at 7 bases. In germline, CDR1 is SGHAT, CDR2 FQNNGV. The junction had 9 bases not matched to a gene; V was cut back by 7 bases and J by 3 bases. The CDR3 has 14 residues. The CDR3 DNA reads as TGTGCCAGCAAATCGAGGGAGGGTTTCTACGAGCAGTACTTC. Its translation is CASKSREGFYEQYF.

This chain connects TRBV4-1 to TRBJ1-6, with D possibly matching TRBD1 (5 bases). The CDR3 is 16 residues long. V was cut by 0 bases and J by 7 bases, with 13 bases left in between. Germline V CDR1 and CDR2: MGHRA, YSYEKL. The CDR3 bases are TGCGCCAGCAGCCAAGATCGGGGGGATTTAAATTCACCCCTCCACTTT. Its translation is CASSQDRGDLNSPLHF.

The J gene is TRBJ2-1, the V gene TRBV2; the D is unclear. The CDR3 totals 16 residues. The germline gives CDR1 SNHLY, CDR2 FYNNEI. Trimming took off 4 bases at V and 0 bases at J, with 13 bases between the two ends. CDR3 coding DNA: TGTGCCAGCAGTGGTGGCGGCGGACCCTCCTACAATGAGCAGTTCTTC. Protein: CASSGGGGPSYNEQFF.

The V gene is TRBV7-2, the J gene TRBJ2-5, with D perhaps matching TRBD1 (5 bases). CDR3 length equals 12 residues. Trimming pared 5 bases from V and 6 bases from J, leaving 10 bases between. Germline lookup yields CDR1 SGHTA and CDR2 FQGNSA. CDR3 nucleotide sequence: TGTGCCAGCAGCGTGGGGCCAAAGACCCAGTACTTC. Translated, it gives CASSVGPKTQYF.

V and J are TRBV6-5 and TRBJ2-3; tentative D call: TRBD1 (6 bases). V lost 0 bases, J lost 3 bases, and 13 bases lay in between. The length of the CDR3 is 16 residues. The V gene's germline CDR1 is MNHEY and CDR2 SVGAGI. Here the CDR3 DNA reads TGTGCCAGCAGTTACTCTCTTCAGGGGAATACAGATACGCAGTATTTT. Translated: CASSYSLQGNTDTQYF.

The chain couples TRBV4-1 to TRBJ2-5; no clear D. This CDR3 contains 14 residues. The V gene's germline CDR1 is MGHRA and CDR2 YSYEKL. Deletions cut 4 bases from V and 5 bases from J, with 14 bases between. CDR3 in amino acids: CASSPTGSSETQYF. In DNA, the CDR3 is TGCGCCAGCAGCCCCACGGGCAGTTCGGAGACCCAGTACTTC.

The rearrangement uses TRBV10-3 and TRBJ2-3; 11 bases map to TRBD2. The V and J ends lost 9 bases and 1 base, in that order; junction bases with no gene match: 6. The CDR3 runs 15 residues. CDR1 is ENHRY, CDR2 SYGVKD, per germline. The CDR3 here is CAICPGLAGTDTQYF. The DNA for the CDR3 is TGTGCCATTTGTCCGGGACTAGCGGGCACAGATACGCAGTATTTT.

Only a few counts were recorded for this clone. The V call is TRBV19, the J call TRBJ1-5; D unresolved. CDR1 is LNHDA and CDR2 is SQIVND in the germline V gene (reference sequence). V gave up 7 bases and J gave up 1 base, with 17 bases separating them. This CDR3 is built from 16 residues. The chain's CDR3 is CASTMGTFVSNQPQHF. The CDR3 DNA follows: TGTGCCAGTACGATGGGTACCTTCGTCAGCAATCAGCCCCAGCATTTT.

The V gene is TRBV6-5, the J gene TRBJ2-3; D is possibly TRBD2 (6 bases). The germline V gene has CDR1 MNHEY and CDR2 SVGAGI. The CDR3 contains 13 residues. V was pared by 6 bases and J by 2 bases, with 9 bases between. Written as DNA, the CDR3 is TGTGCCAGCAGCCGGGGGAACACAGATACGCAGTATTTT. Translated: CASSRGNTDTQYF.

This sequence joins TRBV4-2 and TRBJ2-5; the D gene is possibly TRBD2 (7 bases). This CDR3 is 16 amino acids long. V shed 1 base and J shed 4 bases, with 16 bases lying between them. The V gene's germline CDR1 is LGHNA and CDR2 YNFKEQ. The CDR3 DNA sequence: TGTGCCAGCAGCCAAGGACAGGCGGGGGAAGGAGAGACCCAGTACTTC. It translates to CASSQGQAGEGETQYF.

The V and J genes are TRBV7-2 and TRBJ1-1, with TRBD1 matching 7 bases. Germline V gene lookup returns CDR1 SGHTA and CDR2 FQGNSA. This CDR3 is built from 15 residues. V was clipped by 8 bases and J by 0 bases; unmatched bases: 9. The CDR3 is CASFPRGDMNTEAFF. In nucleotides, the CDR3 is TGTGCCAGCTTCCCCAGGGGGGACATGAACACTGAAGCTTTCTTT.

This chain connects TRBV24-1 to TRBJ2-2, with unresolved D. Between the trimmed V and J ends, which lost 10 bases and 6 bases, there was a span of 8 bases. Germline CDR1 reads KGHDR; CDR2 reads SFDVKD. This CDR3 region has 11 residues. The CDR3 nucleotides are TGTGCCACGCGAACCTCCGGGGAGCTGTTTTTT. Translated: CATRTSGELFF.

The chain employs TRBV5-6 and TRBJ2-1, with 10 bases matching TRBD2. The trim removed 1 base at V and 9 bases at J, leaving 7 bases unmatched. The CDR3 runs to 15 residues. The V gene's germline CDR1 is SGHDT and CDR2 YYEEEE. CDR3 nucleotides: TGTGCCAGCAGCTTGATAGCGGGGGGCCGTGGTGAGCAGTTCTTC. Its protein product is CASSLIAGGRGEQFF. The full variable domain, in which reference TRBV5-6 and TRBJ2-1 provide the parts outside the CDR3, is DAGVTQSPTHLIKTRGQQVTLRCSPKSGHDTVSWYQQALGQGPQFIFQYYEEEERQRGNFPDRFSGHQFPNYSSELNVNALLLGDSALYLCASSLIAGGRGEQFFGPGTRLTVL.

This rearrangement joins TRBV11-3 to TRBJ2-5; D ambiguous. This CDR3 has 15 amino acids. Deletions cut 0 bases from V and 0 bases from J, with 8 bases between. Germline CDR1 SGHNT, CDR2 YENEEA. CDR3 sequence reads: CASSLDSTYQETQYF. The CDR3 DNA sequence: TGTGCCAGCAGCTTAGACTCGACGTACCAAGAGACCCAGTACTTC. The full variable domain, rest sourced from reference TRBV11-3 and TRBJ2-5, is EAGVVQSPRYKIIEKKQPVAFWCNPISGHNTLYWYLQNLGQGPELLIRYENEEAVDDSQLPKDRFSAERLKGVDSTLKIQPAELGDSAVYLCASSLDSTYQETQYFGPGTRLLVL.

In nucleotides, the CDR3 is TGCGCCAGCAGCCCACGATCGAGATTCCAAGAGACCCAGTACTTC. Amino acids: CASSPRSRFQETQYF. The chain is built from TRBV5-1 and TRBJ2-5; D is unresolved. This CDR3 contains 15 residues. Germline assignment: CDR1 SGHRS and CDR2 YFSETQ. V dropped 4 bases and J dropped 1 base, with 14 bases sitting between them.